A single sample gave rise to the 9 T cell receptor beta chains below, sequenced in a study of Graves' ophthalmopathy and Graves' hyperthyroidism. Amplification from RNA transcripts yielded the TCR beta CDR3 regions. Investigators did first-round RT-PCR with HTBI primers, then second-round multiplex PCR. TCRdb reanalysed the multiplex PCR reads using MiXCR and keeps one entry per CDR3 protein. This sample yields 500,000 to 600,000 distinct CDR3 sequences, of which 39% are seen a single time; around 4.6% belongs to the top ten. Sample: peripheral blood or thyroid tissue (not recorded which). All receptors derive from an adult man with Graves' hyperthyroidism.

This clonotype was seen ten or more times. The chain couples TRBV29-1 to TRBJ1-2; D perhaps matches TRBD1 (6 bases). V was cut by 6 bases and J by 4 bases, with 9 bases left in between. Germline lookup yields CDR1 SQVTM and CDR2 ANQGSEA. The CDR3 extends over 11 amino acids. CDR3 residues: CSVSTGYGYTF. In nucleotides, the CDR3 is TGCAGCGTCTCGACAGGCTATGGCTACACCTTC. Complete variable domain (other parts from reference TRBV29-1 and TRBJ1-2): SAVISQKPSRDICQRGTSLTIQCQVDSQVTMMFWYRQQPGQSLTLIATANQGSEATYESGFVIDKFPISRPNLTFSTLTVSNMSPEDSSIYLCSVSTGYGYTFGSGTRLTVV.

This clonotype was seen ten or more times. This chain's CDR3 is CASSSQTSGANVLTF. The CDR3 DNA reads TGTGCCAGCAGCTCGCAGACCTCTGGGGCCAACGTCCTGACTTTC. The chain links TRBV6-5 to TRBJ2-6; D gene uncertain. This CDR3 comprises 15 residues. With 6 bases removed from V and 0 bases from J, the gap between germline ends came to 9 bases. From germline, CDR1 is MNHEY and CDR2 SVGAGI.

The chain uses TRBV6-5 and TRBJ1-2, with a tentative D call TRBD1 (5 bases). Germline CDR1 reads MNHEY; CDR2 reads SVGAGI. V lost 0 bases, J lost 8 bases, and 10 bases lay in between. The CDR3 is 13 residues long. CDR3 bases: TGTGCCAGCAGTTACTCGGGACTCGGGGGCTACACCTTC. It translates to CASSYSGLGGYTF.

The V and J genes are TRBV6-2 or TRBV6-3 and TRBJ1-1, with D unresolved. Trimming removed 6 bases from V and 1 base from J, with 12 bases in between. Per the germline V gene, CDR1 is MNHEY and CDR2 is SVGEGT. The CDR3 has 14 amino acids. The CDR3 reads CASSPGYSNTEAFF. DNA for the CDR3: TGTGCCAGCAGCCCGGGATACTCGAACACTGAAGCTTTCTTT.

This clonotype has a count of ten or more. The rearrangement links TRBV20-1 to TRBJ2-2; D gene ambiguous. Trimming removed 4 bases from V and 5 bases from J, with 11 bases in between. CDR3 size: 13 residues. CDR1 is DFQATT, CDR2 SNEGSKA, per germline (reference sequence). The CDR3 bases are TGCAGTGCTAACAGACTGGTAACCGGGGAGCTGTTTTTT. Its translation: CSANRLVTGELFF.

A word on this clonotype: One end of the junction fails to match germline, which may point to a read error. The genes are TRBV5-1 and TRBJ2-5, with 10 bases that match TRBD2. The CDR3 runs 17 residues. CDR1 is SGHRS and CDR2 is YFSETQ in the germline V gene. The CDR3 loop is CASSLRLAGASTDTQYF. The CDR3 nucleotides are TGCGCCAGCAGCTTACGTCTAGCGGGAGCGAGTACAGATACGCAGTATTTC.

This clonotype was detected a few times. This chain links TRBV6-1 with TRBJ1-1; 7 bases align to TRBD1. The V segment lost 6 bases and the J segment 7 bases; nucleotides outside the gene matches: 11. This CDR3 has 14 amino acids. The germline V gene has CDR1 MNHNS and CDR2 SASEGT. CDR3 in amino acids: CASRNPTGSSEAFF. The CDR3 region has the DNA TGTGCCAGCAGGAATCCGACAGGGTCAAGTGAAGCTTTCTTT.

This clonotype was detected a few times. V gene TRBV20-1 combines with J gene TRBJ2-1, with 9 bases identical to TRBD2. Germline CDR1 and CDR2: DFQATT and SNEGSKA (reference sequence). Unmatched junction bases numbered 6, after V lost 8 bases and J lost 4 bases. This CDR3 region has 13 residues. CDR3 loop: CSSLAGEYNEQFF. In DNA form, the CDR3 reads TGCAGTTCCTTAGCGGGGGAGTACAATGAGCAGTTCTTC.

The CDR3 region has the DNA TGTGCCAGTAGGAGAAACTCGGGACCCAAGAACACTGAAGCTTTCTTT. Residues: CASRRNSGPKNTEAFF. The chain joins TRBV19 to TRBJ1-1; weak D call: TRBD1 (5 bases). Per the germline V gene, CDR1 is LNHDA and CDR2 is SQIVND (reference sequence). V lost 6 bases to trimming and J lost 1 base, with 18 bases between them. The length of the CDR3 is 16 residues. Filled out from reference TRBV19 and TRBJ1-1, the complete variable domain reads DGGITQSPKYLFRKEGQNVTLSCEQNLNHDAMYWYRQDPGQGLRLIYYSQIVNDFQKGDIAEGYSVSREKKESFPLTVTSAQKNPTAFYLCASRRNSGPKNTEAFFGQGTRLTVV.